This TCR beta chain is from a study of T cell repertoires in cytomegalovirus infection. V dropped 1 base and J dropped 0; count of bases not matched to a gene: 4. Germline V gene lookup returns CDR1 SQVTM and CDR2 ANQGSEA. The CDR3 sequence is 15 residues long. Using its own MiXCR run on the reads, TCRdb lists one record per CDR3 protein. This sample carries about 460,000 distinct CDR3 sequences, over 9% of them seen once, and the ten largest clones take about 9.4%. This clonotype has only a few counts. The chain is built from TRBV29-1 and TRBJ1-2, with 8 bases fitting TRBD1. Sequencing was done on a sample of PBMCs. This TCR came from a human donor in good health (CMV status not recorded). Some clones in this sample may be carry-over from other donors' samples. The CDR3 region has the DNA TGCAGCGTTGAAGGTGGACAGGGCTCTAACTATGGCTACACCTTC. Translating gives CSVEGGQGSNYGYTF.